This T cell receptor beta chain is from a study of T cells in Graves' hyperthyroidism and ophthalmopathy. Overall study results and limits: Ophthalmopathy onset followed model prediction by a median around 6.6 months. The majority of expanded thyroid clonotypes above 0.001 also appeared in blood.

The CDR3 regions of TCR beta were amplified from RNA transcripts. RT-PCR in the first round (using the HTBI primer set) targeted the TCR CDR3. TCRdb reanalysed the multiplex PCR reads using MiXCR and keeps one entry per CDR3 protein. The sample records some 620,000 distinct CDR3 sequences, around 15% being singletons. Trimming removed 0 bases from V and 3 bases from J; junction bases left unmatched: 12. Germline CDR1 and CDR2: MNHNY and SVGAGI (reference sequence). This CDR3 is built from 18 residues. A few counts support this clonotype. Its antigen is not identified. Stable hyperthyroidism: no ophthalmopathy progression over 18 months of follow-up. Clinicians diagnosed patients from clinical symptoms, serum thyroxine and TRAb, thyroid ultrasound and orbital computed tomography.

This rearrangement joins TRBV6-6 to TRBJ2-7; 9 bases map to TRBD1. This TCR was recovered from a woman younger than 45 with Graves' hyperthyroidism. The specimen sequenced was blood. CDR3 sequence: CASSYSHPGTGKNYEQYF. The CDR3 coding sequence is TGTGCCAGCAGTTACTCGCACCCCGGGACAGGGAAAAACTACGAGCAGTACTTC.